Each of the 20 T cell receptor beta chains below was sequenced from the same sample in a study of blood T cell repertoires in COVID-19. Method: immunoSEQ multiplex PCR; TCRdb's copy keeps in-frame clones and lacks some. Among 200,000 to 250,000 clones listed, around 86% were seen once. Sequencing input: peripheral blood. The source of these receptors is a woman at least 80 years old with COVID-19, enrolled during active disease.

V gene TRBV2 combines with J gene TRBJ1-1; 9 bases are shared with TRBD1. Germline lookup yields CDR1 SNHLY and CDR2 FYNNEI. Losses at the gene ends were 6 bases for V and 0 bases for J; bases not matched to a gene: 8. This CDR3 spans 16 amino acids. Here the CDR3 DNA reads TGTGCCAGCAGCCCGGACAGGGGATCCCTGAACACTGAAGCTTTCTTT. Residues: CASSPDRGSLNTEAFF.

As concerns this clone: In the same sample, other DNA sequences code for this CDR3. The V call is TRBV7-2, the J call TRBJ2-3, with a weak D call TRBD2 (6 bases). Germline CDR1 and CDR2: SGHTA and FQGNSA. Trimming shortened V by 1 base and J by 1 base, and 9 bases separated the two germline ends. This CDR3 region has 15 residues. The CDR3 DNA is TGTGCCAGCAGCTTAGGGAGGGGAGGCACAGATACGCAGTATTTT. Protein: CASSLGRGGTDTQYF.

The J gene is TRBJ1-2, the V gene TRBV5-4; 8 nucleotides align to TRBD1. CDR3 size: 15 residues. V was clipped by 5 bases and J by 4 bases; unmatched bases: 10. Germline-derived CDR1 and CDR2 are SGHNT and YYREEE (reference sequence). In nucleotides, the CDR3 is TGTGCCAGCAGAGGACAGGGAAATTCTGGCTATGGCTACACCTTC. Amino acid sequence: CASRGQGNSGYGYTF.

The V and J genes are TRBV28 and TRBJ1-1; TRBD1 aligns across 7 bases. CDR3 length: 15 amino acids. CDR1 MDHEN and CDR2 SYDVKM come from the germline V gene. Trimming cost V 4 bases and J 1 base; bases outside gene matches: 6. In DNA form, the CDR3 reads TGTGCCAGCAGTTCTCCAGGGGGATCGAACACTGAAGCTTTCTTT. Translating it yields CASSSPGGSNTEAFF. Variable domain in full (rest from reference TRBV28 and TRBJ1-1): DVKVTQSSRYLVKRTGEKVFLECVQDMDHENMFWYRQDPGLGLRLIYFSYDVKMKEKGDIPEGYSVSREKKERFSLILESASTNQTSMYLCASSSPGGSNTEAFFGQGTRLTVV.

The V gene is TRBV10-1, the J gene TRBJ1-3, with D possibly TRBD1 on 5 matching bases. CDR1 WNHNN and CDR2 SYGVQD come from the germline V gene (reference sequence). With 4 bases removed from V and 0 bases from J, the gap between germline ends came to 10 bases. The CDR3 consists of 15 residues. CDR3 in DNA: TGCGCCAGCAGTGTGCAGGGATTCTCTGGAAACACCATATATTTT. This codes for CASSVQGFSGNTIYF.

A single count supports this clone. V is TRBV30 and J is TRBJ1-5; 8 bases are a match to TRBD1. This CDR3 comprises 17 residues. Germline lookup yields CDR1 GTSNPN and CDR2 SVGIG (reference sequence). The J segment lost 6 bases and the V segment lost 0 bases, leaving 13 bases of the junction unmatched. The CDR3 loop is CAWSVQRTGGFGQPQHF. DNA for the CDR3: TGTGCCTGGAGTGTACAGAGAACAGGGGGATTTGGTCAGCCCCAGCATTTT.

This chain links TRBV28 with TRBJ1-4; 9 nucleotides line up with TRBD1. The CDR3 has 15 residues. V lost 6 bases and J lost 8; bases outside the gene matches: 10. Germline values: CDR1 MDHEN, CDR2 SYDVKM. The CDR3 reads CASRRTGTGIEKLFF. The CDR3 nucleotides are TGTGCCAGCAGGCGGACCGGGACAGGGATCGAAAAACTGTTTTTT. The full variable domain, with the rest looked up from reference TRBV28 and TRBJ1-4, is DVKVTQSSRYLVKRTGEKVFLECVQDMDHENMFWYRQDPGLGLRLIYFSYDVKMKEKGDIPEGYSVSREKKERFSLILESASTNQTSMYLCASRRTGTGIEKLFFGSGTQLSVL.

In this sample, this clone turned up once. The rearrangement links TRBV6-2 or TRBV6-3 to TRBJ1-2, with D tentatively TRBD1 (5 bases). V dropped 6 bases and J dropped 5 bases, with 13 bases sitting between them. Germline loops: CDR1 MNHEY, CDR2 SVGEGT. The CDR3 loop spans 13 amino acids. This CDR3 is CASSRDSVYGYTF. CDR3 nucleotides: TGTGCCAGCAGCCGAGACAGTGTATATGGCTACACCTTC.

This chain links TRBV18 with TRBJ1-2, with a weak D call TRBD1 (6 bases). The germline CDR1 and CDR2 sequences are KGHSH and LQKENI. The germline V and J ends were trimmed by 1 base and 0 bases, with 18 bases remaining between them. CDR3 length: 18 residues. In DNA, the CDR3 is TGTGCCAGCTCACCACTACCTACCCAGGGGTCGGCTAACTATGGCTACACCTTC. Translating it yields CASSPLPTQGSANYGYTF.

The DNA of the CDR3 is TGCAGGGTTGGAGGGACGGCTGAAGCTTTCTTT. Translating it yields CRVGGTAEAFF. The rearrangement joins TRBV20-1 to TRBJ1-1; possibly TRBD1 for D (5 bases). This CDR3 has 11 amino acids. Germline V CDR1 and CDR2: DFQATT, SNEGSKA (reference sequence).

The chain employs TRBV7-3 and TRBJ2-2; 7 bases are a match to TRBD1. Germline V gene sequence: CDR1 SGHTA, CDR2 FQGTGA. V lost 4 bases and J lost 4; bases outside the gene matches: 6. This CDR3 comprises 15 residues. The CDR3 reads CASSSQGRATGELFF. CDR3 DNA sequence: TGTGCCAGCAGCTCACAGGGGCGGGCCACCGGGGAGCTGTTTTTT.

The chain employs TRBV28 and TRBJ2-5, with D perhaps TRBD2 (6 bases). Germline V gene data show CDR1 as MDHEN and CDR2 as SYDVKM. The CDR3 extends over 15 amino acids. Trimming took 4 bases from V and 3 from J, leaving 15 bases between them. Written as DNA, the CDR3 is TGTGCCAGCAGTTCCACTGGGACTCCCAAAGAGACCCAGTACTTC. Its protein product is CASSSTGTPKETQYF.

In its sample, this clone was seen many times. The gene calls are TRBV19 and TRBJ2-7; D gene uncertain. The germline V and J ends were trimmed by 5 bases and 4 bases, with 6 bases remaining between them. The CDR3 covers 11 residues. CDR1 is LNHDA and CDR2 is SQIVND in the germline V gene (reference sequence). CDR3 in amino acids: CASSSGYEQYF. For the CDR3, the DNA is TGTGCCAGTAGTTCCGGGTACGAGCAGTACTTC.

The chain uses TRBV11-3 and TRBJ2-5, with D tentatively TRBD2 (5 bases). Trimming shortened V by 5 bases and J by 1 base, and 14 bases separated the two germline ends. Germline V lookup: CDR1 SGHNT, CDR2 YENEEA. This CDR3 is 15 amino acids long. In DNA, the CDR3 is TGTGCCAGCAGCCTAGGTGCTCGGGGCCAAGAGACCCAGTACTTC. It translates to CASSLGARGQETQYF. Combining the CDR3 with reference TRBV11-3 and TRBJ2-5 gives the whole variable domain EAGVVQSPRYKIIEKKQPVAFWCNPISGHNTLYWYLQNLGQGPELLIRYENEEAVDDSQLPKDRFSAERLKGVDSTLKIQPAELGDSAVYLCASSLGARGQETQYFGPGTRLLVL.

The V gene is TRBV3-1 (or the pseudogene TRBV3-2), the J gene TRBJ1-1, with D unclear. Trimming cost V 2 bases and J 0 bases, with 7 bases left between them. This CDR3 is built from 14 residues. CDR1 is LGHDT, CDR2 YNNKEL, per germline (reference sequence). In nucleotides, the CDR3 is TGTGCCAGCAGCCAATCTACAGTGAACACTGAAGCTTTCTTT. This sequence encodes CASSQSTVNTEAFF.

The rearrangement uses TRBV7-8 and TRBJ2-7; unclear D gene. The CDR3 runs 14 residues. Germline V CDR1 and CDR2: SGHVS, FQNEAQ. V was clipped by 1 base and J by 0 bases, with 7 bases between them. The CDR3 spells CASSLVPFSYEQYF. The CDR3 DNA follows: TGTGCCAGCAGCTTAGTTCCCTTCTCCTACGAGCAGTACTTC.

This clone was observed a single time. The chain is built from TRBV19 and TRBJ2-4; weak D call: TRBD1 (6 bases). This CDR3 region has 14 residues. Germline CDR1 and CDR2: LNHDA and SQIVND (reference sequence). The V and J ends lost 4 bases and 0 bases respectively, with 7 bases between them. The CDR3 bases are TGTGCCAGTAGTAAGGACAGAGCCAAAAACATTCAGTACTTC. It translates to CASSKDRAKNIQYF. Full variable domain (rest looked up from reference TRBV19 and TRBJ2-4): DGGITQSPKYLFRKEGQNVTLSCEQNLNHDAMYWYRQDPGQGLRLIYYSQIVNDFQKGDIAEGYSVSREKKESFPLTVTSAQKNPTAFYLCASSKDRAKNIQYFGAGTRLSVL.

CDR3 region: CASSIVGSGRYEQYF. Here the CDR3 DNA reads TGTGCCAGTAGTATTGTCGGTAGCGGGAGATACGAGCAGTACTTC. The V call is TRBV19, the J call TRBJ2-7; 9 bases align to TRBD2. CDR1 and CDR2 (germline): LNHDA, SQIVND (reference sequence). The CDR3 contains 15 residues. Trimming at V came to 3 bases and at J to 4 bases, leaving 7 bases not matched to a gene.

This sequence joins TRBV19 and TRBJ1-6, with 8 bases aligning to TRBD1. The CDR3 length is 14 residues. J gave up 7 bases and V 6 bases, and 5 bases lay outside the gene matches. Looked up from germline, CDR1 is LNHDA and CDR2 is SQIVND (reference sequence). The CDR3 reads CASREQGENSPLHF. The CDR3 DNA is TGTGCCAGTAGGGAACAGGGGGAGAATTCACCCCTCCACTTT.

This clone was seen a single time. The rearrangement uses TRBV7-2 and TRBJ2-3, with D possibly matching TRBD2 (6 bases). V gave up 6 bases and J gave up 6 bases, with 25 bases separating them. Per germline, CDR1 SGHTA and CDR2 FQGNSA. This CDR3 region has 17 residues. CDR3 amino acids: CASRHRDFPSPLDTQYF. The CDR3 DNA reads TGTGCCAGCAGACACCGGGACTTCCCTAGCCCTCTGGATACGCAGTATTTT. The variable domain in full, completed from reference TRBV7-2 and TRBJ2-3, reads GAGVSQSPSNKVTEKGKDVELRCDPISGHTALYWYRQSLGQGLEFLIYFQGNSAPDKSGLPSDRFSAERTGGSVSTLTIQRTQQEDSAVYLCASRHRDFPSPLDTQYFGPGTRLTVL.